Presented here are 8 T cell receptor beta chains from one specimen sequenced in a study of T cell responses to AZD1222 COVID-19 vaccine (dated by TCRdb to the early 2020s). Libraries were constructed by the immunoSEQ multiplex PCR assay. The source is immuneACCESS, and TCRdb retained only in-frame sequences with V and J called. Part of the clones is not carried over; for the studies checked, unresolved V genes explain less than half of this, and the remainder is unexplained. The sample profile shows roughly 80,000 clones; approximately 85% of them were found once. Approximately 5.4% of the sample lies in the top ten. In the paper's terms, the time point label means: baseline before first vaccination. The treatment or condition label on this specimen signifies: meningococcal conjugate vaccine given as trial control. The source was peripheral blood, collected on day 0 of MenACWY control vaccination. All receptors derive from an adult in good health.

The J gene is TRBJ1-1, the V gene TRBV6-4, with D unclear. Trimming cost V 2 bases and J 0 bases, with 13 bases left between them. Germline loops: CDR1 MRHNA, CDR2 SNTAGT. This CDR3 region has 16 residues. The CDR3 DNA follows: TGTGCCAGCAGTGACCAGGTGGGGAGATTGAACACTGAAGCTTTCTTT. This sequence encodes CASSDQVGRLNTEAFF.

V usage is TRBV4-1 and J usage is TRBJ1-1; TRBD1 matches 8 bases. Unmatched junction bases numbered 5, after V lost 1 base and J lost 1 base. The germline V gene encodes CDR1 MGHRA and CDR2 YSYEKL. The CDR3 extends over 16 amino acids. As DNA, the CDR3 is TGCGCCAGCAGCCAAGCTCCGGGACAGGAGAACACTGAAGCTTTCTTT. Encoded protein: CASSQAPGQENTEAFF.

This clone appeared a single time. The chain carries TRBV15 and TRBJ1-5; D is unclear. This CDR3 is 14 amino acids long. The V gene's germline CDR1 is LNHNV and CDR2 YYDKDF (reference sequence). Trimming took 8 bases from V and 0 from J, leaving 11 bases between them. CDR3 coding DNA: TGTGCCACCTCGGTGACACTTAGCAATCAGCCCCAGCATTTT. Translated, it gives CATSVTLSNQPQHF.

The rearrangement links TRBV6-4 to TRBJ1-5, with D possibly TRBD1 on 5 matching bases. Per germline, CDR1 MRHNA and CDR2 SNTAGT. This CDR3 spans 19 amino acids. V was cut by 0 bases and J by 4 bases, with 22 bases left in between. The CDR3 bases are TGTGCCAGCAGTGACTCGAGATTTTTACGGGGGGATGGGAATCAGCCCCAGCATTTT. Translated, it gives CASSDSRFLRGDGNQPQHF.

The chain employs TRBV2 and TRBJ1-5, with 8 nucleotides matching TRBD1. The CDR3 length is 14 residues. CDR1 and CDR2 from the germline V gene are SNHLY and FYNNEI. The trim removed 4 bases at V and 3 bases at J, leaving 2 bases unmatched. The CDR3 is CASSGTGTNQPQHF. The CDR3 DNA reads TGTGCCAGCAGTGGGACAGGGACCAATCAGCCCCAGCATTTT.

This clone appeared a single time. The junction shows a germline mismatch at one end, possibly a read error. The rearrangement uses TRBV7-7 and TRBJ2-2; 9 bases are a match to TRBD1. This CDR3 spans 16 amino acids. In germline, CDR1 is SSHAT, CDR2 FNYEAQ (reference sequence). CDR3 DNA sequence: TGTGCTAGCAGCAAAGCGGGGACAGGGTTCACCGGGGAGCTGTTTTTT. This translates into CASSKAGTGFTGELFF.

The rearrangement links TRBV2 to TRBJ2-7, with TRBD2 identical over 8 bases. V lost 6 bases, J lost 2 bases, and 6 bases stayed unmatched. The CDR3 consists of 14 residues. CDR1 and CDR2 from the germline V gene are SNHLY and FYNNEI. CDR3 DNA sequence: TGTGCCAGCAGCCAAACGGGGGGGGCCTACGAGCAGTACTTC. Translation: CASSQTGGAYEQYF.

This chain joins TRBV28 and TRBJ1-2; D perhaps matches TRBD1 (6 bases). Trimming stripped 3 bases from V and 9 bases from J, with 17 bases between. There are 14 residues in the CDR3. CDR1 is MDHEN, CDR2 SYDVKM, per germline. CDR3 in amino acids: CASSFNAPQGSYTF. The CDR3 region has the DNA TGTGCCAGCAGTTTTAACGCACCACAGGGTAGCTACACCTTC.